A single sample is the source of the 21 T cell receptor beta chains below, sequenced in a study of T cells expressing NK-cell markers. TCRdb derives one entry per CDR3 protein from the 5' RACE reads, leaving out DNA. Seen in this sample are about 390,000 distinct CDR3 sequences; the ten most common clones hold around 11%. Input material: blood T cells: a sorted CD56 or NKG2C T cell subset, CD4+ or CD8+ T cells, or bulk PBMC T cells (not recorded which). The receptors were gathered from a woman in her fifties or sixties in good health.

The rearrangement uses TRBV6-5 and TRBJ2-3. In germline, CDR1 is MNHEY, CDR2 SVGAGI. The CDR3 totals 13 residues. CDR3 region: CASSYALGDTQYF.

The CDR3 is CASSSEQITATYEQYF. This chain connects TRBV5-1 to TRBJ2-7. Looked up from germline, CDR1 is SGHRS and CDR2 is YFSETQ. The CDR3 contains 16 residues.

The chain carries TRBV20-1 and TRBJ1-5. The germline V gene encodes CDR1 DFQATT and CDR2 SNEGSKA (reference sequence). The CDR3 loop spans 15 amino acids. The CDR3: CSARVTRRSNQPQHF.

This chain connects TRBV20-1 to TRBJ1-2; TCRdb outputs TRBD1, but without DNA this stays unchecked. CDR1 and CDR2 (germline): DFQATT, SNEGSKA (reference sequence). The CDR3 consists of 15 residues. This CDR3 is CSARDWGTGFGGYTF.

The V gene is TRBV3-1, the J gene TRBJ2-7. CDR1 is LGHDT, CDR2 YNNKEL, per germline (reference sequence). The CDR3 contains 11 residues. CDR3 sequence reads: CASSQAYEQYF.

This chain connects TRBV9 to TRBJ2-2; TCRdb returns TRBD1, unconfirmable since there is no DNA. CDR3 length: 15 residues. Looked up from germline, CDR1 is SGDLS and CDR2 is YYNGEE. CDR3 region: CASSALQQVTGELFF.

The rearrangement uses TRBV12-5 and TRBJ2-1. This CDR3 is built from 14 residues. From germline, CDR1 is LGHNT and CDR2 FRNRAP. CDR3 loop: CASGFYPPSNEQFF.

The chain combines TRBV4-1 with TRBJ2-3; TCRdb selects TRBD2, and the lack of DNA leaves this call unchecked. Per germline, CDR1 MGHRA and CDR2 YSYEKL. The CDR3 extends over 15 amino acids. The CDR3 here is CASSRIAGVTDTQYF.

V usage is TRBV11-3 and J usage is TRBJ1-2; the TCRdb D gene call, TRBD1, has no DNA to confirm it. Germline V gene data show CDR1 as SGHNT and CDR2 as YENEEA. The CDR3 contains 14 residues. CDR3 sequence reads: CASSLLTRGAGYTF.

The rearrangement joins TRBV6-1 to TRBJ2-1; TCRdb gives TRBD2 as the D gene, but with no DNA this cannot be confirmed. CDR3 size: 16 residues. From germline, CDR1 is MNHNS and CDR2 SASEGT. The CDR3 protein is CASSEFWEGLYNEQFF.

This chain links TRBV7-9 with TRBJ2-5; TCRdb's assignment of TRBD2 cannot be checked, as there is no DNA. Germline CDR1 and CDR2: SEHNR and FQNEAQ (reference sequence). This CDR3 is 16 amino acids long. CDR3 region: CASSPRVGAGGETQYF.

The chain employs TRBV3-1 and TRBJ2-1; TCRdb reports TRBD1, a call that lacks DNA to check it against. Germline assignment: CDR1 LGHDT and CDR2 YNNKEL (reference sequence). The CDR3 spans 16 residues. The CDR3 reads CASSQDPPSFGDEQFF.

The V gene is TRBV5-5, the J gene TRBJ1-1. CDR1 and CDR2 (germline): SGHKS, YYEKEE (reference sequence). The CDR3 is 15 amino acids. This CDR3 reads CASSLVVRRNTEAFF. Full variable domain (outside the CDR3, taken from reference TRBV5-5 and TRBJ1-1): DAGVTQSPTHLIKTRGQQVTLRCSPISGHKSVSWYQQVLGQGPQFIFQYYEKEERGRGNFPDRFSARQFPNYSSELNVNALLLGDSALYLCASSLVVRRNTEAFFGQGTRLTVV.

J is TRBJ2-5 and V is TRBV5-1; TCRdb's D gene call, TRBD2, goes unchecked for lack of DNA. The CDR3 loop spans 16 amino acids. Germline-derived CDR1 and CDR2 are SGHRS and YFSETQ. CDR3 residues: CASSRTTSGRGETQYF.

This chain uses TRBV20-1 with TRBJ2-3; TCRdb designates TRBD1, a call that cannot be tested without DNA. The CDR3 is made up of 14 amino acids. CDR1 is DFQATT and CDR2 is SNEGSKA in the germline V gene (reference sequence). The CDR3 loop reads CSADLRGRTDTQYF.

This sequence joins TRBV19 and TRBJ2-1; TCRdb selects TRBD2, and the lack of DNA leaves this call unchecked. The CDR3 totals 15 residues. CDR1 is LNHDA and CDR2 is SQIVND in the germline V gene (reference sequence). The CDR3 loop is CASSTGTSSYNEQFF.

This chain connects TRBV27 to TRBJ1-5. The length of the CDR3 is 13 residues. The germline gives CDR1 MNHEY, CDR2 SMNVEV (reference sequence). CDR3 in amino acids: CASSFDGREPQHF.

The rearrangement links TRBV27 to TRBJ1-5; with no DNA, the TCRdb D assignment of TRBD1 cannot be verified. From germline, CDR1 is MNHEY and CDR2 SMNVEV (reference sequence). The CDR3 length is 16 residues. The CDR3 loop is CASSLLGGTSNQPQHF.

The CDR3 protein is CATGQGARGYTF. The chain uses TRBV2 and TRBJ1-2; TCRdb's D call of TRBD1 is untestable without DNA. The CDR3 loop spans 12 amino acids. CDR1 SNHLY and CDR2 FYNNEI come from the germline V gene.

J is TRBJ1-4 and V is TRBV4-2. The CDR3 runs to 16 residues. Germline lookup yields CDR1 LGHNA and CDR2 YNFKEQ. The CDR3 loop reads CASSQPRTAGGEKLFF.

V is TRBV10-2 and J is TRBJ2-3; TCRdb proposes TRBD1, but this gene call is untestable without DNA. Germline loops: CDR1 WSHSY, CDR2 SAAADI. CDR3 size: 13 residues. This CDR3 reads CASSGQGRSTQYF.